What follows is one T cell receptor (beta chain) and its context. What antigen it recognizes has not been identified. Base qualities were left out, and no much larger clone turns up one base away. The sample comes from a study of T cells after yellow fever vaccination (dated by TCRdb to about 2019). Context from the whole study: The SMART-Seq v4 Ultra Low Input RNA kit was used to prepare libraries from fractions with low cell numbers. The cohort comprised two healthy male donors, one aged 18 to 30 and one aged 30 to 40 years. Bulk PBMC replicates and cell subsets were isolated from blood drawn at multiple timepoints before and after both primary and secondary immunization. To follow T-cell clones before and after primary and booster YFV17D yellow fever vaccination, bulk TCR alpha and beta repertoires were sequenced over time.

The CDR3 runs 18 amino acids, cysteine and phenylalanine included. Only the CDR3 DNA stays, 54 bases, in frame from base 1. The investigation overall reported the following: A small share of clonotypes was detected in both CD4 and CD8 compartments, with the overlap likely arising from convergent recombination. Only a couple of donors were included in the study, so the extent to which the findings can be generalized is limited. The secondary T-cell response was weaker than the primary response but faster, peaking on day 5 instead of day 15. Computational filtering was needed because FACS-sorted repertoires could contain abundant contaminating clonotypes from the bulk population. Most clones expanded after primary vaccination were re-detected after the booster (about 95% of CD4 and 88% of CD8), suggesting broad memory maintenance.

The sequencer listed for this sample is Illumina NovaSeq 6000. TCR cDNA was made using 5'RACE template switching, a step that added a universal primer site and unique molecular identifiers. Priming of cDNA synthesis was performed from both the TCR alpha and TCR beta constant segments. Library amplification used two PCR steps, and the second PCR step added sample barcodes and sequencing adapters. Sequencing of the libraries was done on either Illumina HiSeq 2500 (2x100 bp) or NovaSeq (2x150 bp). In the authors' own workflow: Reads were demultiplexed and collapsed into UMI consensus sequences with MIGEC, and V(D)J alignment was performed with MiXCR. Vaccine-responding clonotypes were identified with edgeR using replicate PBMC samples, with FDR below 0.01 and a log2 fold change above 5 up to day 15 being required. CD4 or CD8 identity was assigned to each bulk clonotype according to whether the clonotype was present at higher abundance in the sequenced CD4 repertoire or the sequenced CD8 repertoire. TCRdb handled the public reads itself, with Q25 trimming in fastp and clone calling in MiXCR, and kept productive beta chains. Here each entry gathers all rows of one CDR3 protein and keeps the most common genes and DNA. The authors' filters were not applied to this entry. The sample table lists a few hundred thousand distinct CDR3 sequences, approximately 4.2% of them with a count of one. More than 20% of the sample is in the top ten clones.

This specimen's treatment or condition label, interpreted: live attenuated yellow fever vaccine strain. Two biological replicates of bulk PBMCs were collected at each blood-draw timepoint. PBMCs were isolated from peripheral blood using a standard Ficoll-Paque protocol. TriZol was used to extract RNA from bulk PBMCs, CD4 and CD8 fractions, and dextramer-positive and dextramer-negative fractions. The receptor chain draws on TRBV21-1 and TRBJ2-6; TRBD2, the table's D call, was not compared with the DNA. TRBV21-1 is tagged as a pseudogene. The input for sequencing was PBMCs, taken 5 days after the yellow fever booster vaccination. This receptor was obtained from a man in his late teens or twenties who received the YFV17D yellow fever vaccine. For the CDR3, the sequence is CASSREPGLRSGANVLTF. The bases read TGTGCCAGCAGCAGGGAACCGGGACTGCGCTCTGGGGCCAACGTCCTGACTTTC.